The 28 T cell receptor beta chains given below trace back to one sample, sequenced in a study of OX40 agonist ivuxolimab in advanced cancers. The method was the immunoSEQ multiplex PCR assay. Held by TCRdb, this immuneACCESS table contains in-frame sequences only and omits some clones. Under half of the omission traces to an unresolved V gene where checked; the cause of the rest is unknown. For this sample the table gives 73,000 or so clones, of which 90% to 95% were detected only once. About 0.42% of the sample is taken by the ten largest. This specimen consisted of CD4+ or CD8+ T cells sorted from blood, obtained in a trial of the OX40 agonist ivuxolimab. These receptors all stem from an adult with an advanced solid tumor such as melanoma, head and neck, liver or kidney cancer.

The chain combines TRBV7-2 with TRBJ1-1; 7 positions agree with TRBD1. V was pared by 2 bases and J by 3 bases, with 0 bases of the junction left unmatched. CDR1 and CDR2 (germline): SGHTA, FQGNSA. The length of the CDR3 is 13 residues. The DNA for the CDR3 is TGTGCCAGCAGCTTAACAGGGGACACTGAAGCTTTCTTT. This codes for CASSLTGDTEAFF.

The genes are TRBV5-1 and TRBJ2-7, with TRBD2 as a possible D gene (6 bases). This CDR3 is built from 17 residues. Germline-derived CDR1 and CDR2 are SGHRS and YFSETQ. Trimming shortened V by 5 bases and J by 6 bases, and 27 bases separated the two germline ends. The CDR3 here is CASSRSLPGTGAGEQYF. The CDR3 coding sequence is TGCGCCAGCAGTCGATCACTCCCAGGGACTGGGGCGGGCGAGCAGTACTTC.

This sequence joins TRBV7-2 and TRBJ2-5; 9 nucleotides match TRBD2. The CDR3 consists of 16 residues. Germline assignment: CDR1 SGHTA and CDR2 FQGNSA. Germline trimming cut 2 bases from V and 5 bases from J; bases unmatched to any gene: 9. The chain's CDR3 is CASSLIVAGAHETQYF. In DNA, the CDR3 is TGTGCCAGCAGCTTAATAGTAGCGGGAGCGCATGAGACCCAGTACTTC.

This clone occurred once. The rearrangement uses TRBV14 and TRBJ1-2, with D perhaps matching TRBD1 (5 bases). The CDR3 totals 15 residues. CDR1 SGHDN and CDR2 FVKESK come from the germline V gene. The germline V and J ends were trimmed by 0 bases and 2 bases, with 10 bases remaining between them. CDR3: CASSQERTPNYGYTF. The CDR3, as DNA: TGTGCCAGCAGCCAAGAGAGGACACCGAACTATGGCTACACCTTC.

V usage is TRBV7-2 and J usage is TRBJ2-2; D may be TRBD2 (6 bases). The germline V gene has CDR1 SGHTA and CDR2 FQGNSA. This CDR3 spans 18 amino acids. The V gene lost 2 bases and the J gene lost 2 bases, with 18 bases spanning the gap. In nucleotides, the CDR3 is TGTGCCAGCAGCTTAAGGGAAGTGGCGGGGACTAACACCGGGGAGCTGTTTTTT. Its translation: CASSLREVAGTNTGELFF.

The chain is built from TRBV11-3 and TRBJ2-7; 9 bases are a match to TRBD2. The CDR3 covers 17 residues. CDR1 is SGHNT and CDR2 is YENEEA in the germline V gene. V dropped 5 bases and J dropped 4; count of bases not matched to a gene: 15. The CDR3 reads CASSVLAGVGVPYEQYF. CDR3 coding DNA: TGTGCCAGCAGCGTTTTAGCGGGAGTGGGGGTACCTTACGAGCAGTACTTC.

The V call is TRBV19, the J call TRBJ2-7; 9 bases fit TRBD2. V dropped 0 bases and J dropped 0; count of bases not matched to a gene: 3. This CDR3 has 16 amino acids. Germline V gene sequence: CDR1 LNHDA, CDR2 SQIVND (reference sequence). CDR3 DNA: TGTGCCAGTAGTATAGAGCTAGCGGGACACTCCTACGAGCAGTACTTC. Protein: CASSIELAGHSYEQYF.

CDR3 protein: CASSTGGNYGYTF. DNA of the CDR3: TGTGCCAGTAGTACAGGGGGCAACTATGGCTACACCTTC. V is TRBV19 and J is TRBJ1-2; 8 nucleotides match TRBD1. This CDR3 spans 13 amino acids. CDR1 is LNHDA and CDR2 is SQIVND in the germline V gene (reference sequence). Trimming at V came to 4 bases and at J to 2 bases, leaving 0 bases not matched to a gene.

The genes are TRBV18 and TRBJ2-3, with TRBD2 matching 10 bases. Germline V gives CDR1 KGHSH, CDR2 LQKENI. The CDR3 runs to 16 residues. The junction had 8 bases not matched to a gene; V was cut back by 2 bases and J by 6 bases. The CDR3 region has the DNA TGTGCCAGCTCACCAGGGTCTAGCGGGAGTGTGGATACGCAGTATTTT. This gives the protein CASSPGSSGSVDTQYF.

With respect to this clone: Additional DNA sequences in this sample encode the identical CDR3. CDR3 bases: TGTGCCTGGAGTGAGATGGCTGGCTACACCTTC. It codes for CAWSEMAGYTF. V gene TRBV30 combines with J gene TRBJ1-2; D remains unclear. The CDR3 has 11 amino acids. V lost 1 base, J lost 7 bases, and 7 bases lay in between. CDR1 GTSNPN and CDR2 SVGIG come from the germline V gene (reference sequence).

The rearrangement joins TRBV6-5 to TRBJ2-4; perhaps TRBD2 as D (6 bases). Trimming took off 4 bases at V and 13 bases at J, with 17 bases between the two ends. CDR3 length equals 13 residues. The V gene's germline CDR1 is MNHEY and CDR2 SVGAGI. This CDR3 reads CASSSGTASRQYF. Written as DNA, the CDR3 is TGTGCCAGCAGTTCCGGGACTGCCAGTCGCCAGTACTTC.

For the CDR3, the DNA is TGTGCCAGCAGACAGGACAGGTTATTATACAATGAGCAGTTCTTC. This sequence encodes CASRQDRLLYNEQFF. The J gene is TRBJ2-1, the V gene TRBV6-5, with 7 positions matching TRBD1. Germline CDR1 reads MNHEY; CDR2 reads SVGAGI. CDR3 size: 15 residues. Trimming took 6 bases from V and 4 from J; bases not matched to a gene: 9.

The rearrangement links TRBV5-6 to TRBJ2-7; D call uncertain. Germline CDR1 is SGHDT and CDR2 is YYEEEE. This CDR3 has 16 amino acids. V was pared by 0 bases and J by 0 bases, with 13 bases between. CDR3 residues: CASSLGPLESSYEQYF. DNA for the CDR3: TGTGCCAGCAGCTTGGGGCCCCTAGAGAGCTCCTACGAGCAGTACTTC.

The V gene is TRBV7-2, the J gene TRBJ1-4; D unresolved. Trimming took 3 bases from V and 4 from J, leaving 6 bases between them. The germline CDR1 and CDR2 sequences are SGHTA and FQGNSA. This CDR3 is 13 amino acids long. The CDR3 region is CASSFAGNEKLFF. In DNA, the CDR3 is TGTGCCAGCAGCTTCGCGGGTAATGAAAAACTGTTTTTT.

J is TRBJ1-1 and V is TRBV19; weak D call: TRBD1 (5 bases). The V end was cut by 5 bases, the J end by 2 bases, with 15 bases between. Germline V gene lookup returns CDR1 LNHDA and CDR2 SQIVND (reference sequence). CDR3 size: 15 residues. CDR3 DNA: TGTGCCAGTAGTTACCTTGACAGCTCAAACACTGAAGCTTTCTTT. It yields the protein CASSYLDSSNTEAFF.

The DNA for the CDR3 is TGTGCCAGCTCACCACCGGGGGAGCAGTACTTC. Residues: CASSPPGEQYF. The chain couples TRBV18 to TRBJ2-7; D gene uncertain. This CDR3 spans 11 amino acids. V lost 0 bases to trimming and J lost 7 bases, with 4 bases between them. Germline V gives CDR1 KGHSH, CDR2 LQKENI.

This chain connects TRBV5-8 to TRBJ2-7; D is uncertain. With 0 bases removed from V and 7 bases from J, the gap between germline ends came to 14 bases. Looked up from germline, CDR1 is SGHTS and CDR2 is YDEGEE. The CDR3 is 14 amino acids. The CDR3: CASSLASAVGEQYF. The CDR3 DNA follows: TGTGCCAGCAGCTTGGCTTCGGCAGTAGGGGAGCAGTACTTC. The entire variable domain, with the rest obtained from reference TRBV5-8 and TRBJ2-7, is as follows: EAGVTQSPTHLIKTRGQQATLRCSPISGHTSVYWYQQALGLGLQFLLWYDEGEERNRGNFPPRFSGRQFPNYSSELNVNALELEDSALYLCASSLASAVGEQYFGPGTRLTVT.

The chain carries TRBV27 and TRBJ2-7; 7 nucleotides align to TRBD1. The V segment lost 3 bases and the J segment 1 base; nucleotides outside the gene matches: 0. CDR1 is MNHEY, CDR2 SMNVEV, per germline (reference sequence). This CDR3 has 13 residues. The CDR3 bases are TGTGCCAGCAGTTTGGACAGGTCCTACGAGCAGTACTTC. Translation gives CASSLDRSYEQYF.

This rearrangement joins TRBV2 to TRBJ2-1; possibly TRBD1 or TRBD2 for D (5 bases each). The CDR3 has 13 amino acids. V was cut by 6 bases and J by 9 bases, with 15 bases left in between. Germline V gene data show CDR1 as SNHLY and CDR2 as FYNNEI. The CDR3 reads CASRDPRGGEQFF. CDR3 coding DNA: TGTGCCAGCAGGGATCCGCGTGGGGGTGAGCAGTTCTTC. The complete variable domain, with remaining parts taken from reference TRBV2 and TRBJ2-1, reads EPEVTQTPSHQVTQMGQEVILRCVPISNHLYFYWYRQILGQKVEFLVSFYNNEISEKSEIFDDQFSVERPDGSNFTLKIRSTKLEDSAMYFCASRDPRGGEQFFGPGTRLTVL.

CDR3 residues: CASSLTRTGYNEQFF. The DNA of the CDR3 is TGTGCCAGCAGCTTGACGCGGACAGGGTACAATGAGCAGTTCTTC. The chain couples TRBV7-6 to TRBJ2-1, with 8 bases fitting TRBD1. This CDR3 comprises 15 residues. V shed 3 bases, J shed 4 bases, and the junction held 5 bases outside the gene matches. CDR1 is SGHVS, CDR2 FNYEAQ, per germline. Full variable domain (remainder filled in from reference TRBV7-6 and TRBJ2-1): GAGVSQSPRYKVTKRGQDVALRCDPISGHVSLYWYRQALGQGPEFLTYFNYEAQQDKSGLPNDRFSAERPEGSISTLTIQRTEQRDSAMYRCASSLTRTGYNEQFFGPGTRLTVL.

This chain links TRBV10-2 with TRBJ2-7; 8 nucleotides align to TRBD2. The V segment lost 3 bases and the J segment 2 bases; nucleotides outside the gene matches: 3. The CDR3 covers 14 residues. The V gene's germline CDR1 is WSHSY and CDR2 SAAADI. CDR3 sequence (DNA): TGCGCCAGCAGTGAACTAGCGGAAACCTACGAGCAGTACTTC. Translated, it gives CASSELAETYEQYF.

The chain couples TRBV27 to TRBJ1-5; 7 bases are a match to TRBD1. The CDR3 loop spans 15 amino acids. Germline V lookup: CDR1 MNHEY, CDR2 SMNVEV (reference sequence). Trimming at V came to 6 bases and at J to 7 bases, leaving 12 bases not matched to a gene. The CDR3 DNA reads TGTGCCAGCAGCCCCCAACAGGGGAGCGGACAGCCCCAGCATTTT. Translating gives CASSPQQGSGQPQHF.

The CDR3 DNA reads as TGTGCCAGCCGGACAGGGGGCAGGGAAGCTTTCTTT. Encoded protein: CASRTGGREAFF. The chain carries TRBV6-5 and TRBJ1-1; 11 positions match TRBD1. V was pared by 8 bases and J by 8 bases, with 4 bases of the junction left unmatched. Germline CDR1 MNHEY, CDR2 SVGAGI. This CDR3 has 12 residues.

V usage is TRBV9 and J usage is TRBJ2-1; the D is unclear. Germline V CDR1 and CDR2: SGDLS, YYNGEE. The germline V and J ends were trimmed by 5 bases and 5 bases, with 14 bases remaining between them. The CDR3 consists of 14 residues. CDR3 bases: TGTGCCAGCAGTACCAGTGGCGGTAACAATGAGCAGTTCTTC. It is translated as CASSTSGGNNEQFF.

The rearrangement joins TRBV7-8 to TRBJ2-6, with 10 bases aligning to TRBD1. The CDR3 is 17 residues long. The germline gives CDR1 SGHVS, CDR2 FQNEAQ. The V and J ends lost 5 bases and 2 bases, in that order; junction bases with no gene match: 6. The CDR3 loop is CASSPRTGGPGANVLTF. DNA of the CDR3: TGTGCCAGCAGCCCAAGGACAGGGGGTCCTGGGGCCAACGTCCTGACTTTC.

This chain uses TRBV29-1 with TRBJ2-4, with D possibly matching TRBD1 (6 bases). Germline V gene lookup returns CDR1 SQVTM and CDR2 ANQGSEA. CDR3 length equals 14 residues. V lost 6 bases and J 2 bases, leaving 14 bases between the germline ends. Here the CDR3 reads CSVLQGYTKNIQYF. In nucleotides, the CDR3 is TGCAGCGTCCTACAGGGATATACCAAAAACATTCAGTACTTC.

The CDR3 is CASSPSGATTEAFF. The CDR3 DNA is TGTGCCAGCTCACCGTCCGGGGCGACCACTGAAGCTTTCTTT. The chain joins TRBV18 to TRBJ1-1; maybe TRBD1 (5 bases). Looked up from germline, CDR1 is KGHSH and CDR2 is LQKENI. The CDR3 has 14 amino acids. V was pared by 3 bases and J by 4 bases, with 12 bases between.

V gene TRBV19 combines with J gene TRBJ1-5; weak D call: TRBD1 (6 bases). V was trimmed by 5 bases and J by 7 bases, leaving 12 bases between them. The CDR3 is made up of 13 amino acids. CDR1 is LNHDA, CDR2 SQIVND, per germline (reference sequence). Here the CDR3 reads CASSHRVEQPQHF. The CDR3 DNA follows: TGTGCCAGTAGTCACAGGGTCGAGCAGCCCCAGCATTTT.